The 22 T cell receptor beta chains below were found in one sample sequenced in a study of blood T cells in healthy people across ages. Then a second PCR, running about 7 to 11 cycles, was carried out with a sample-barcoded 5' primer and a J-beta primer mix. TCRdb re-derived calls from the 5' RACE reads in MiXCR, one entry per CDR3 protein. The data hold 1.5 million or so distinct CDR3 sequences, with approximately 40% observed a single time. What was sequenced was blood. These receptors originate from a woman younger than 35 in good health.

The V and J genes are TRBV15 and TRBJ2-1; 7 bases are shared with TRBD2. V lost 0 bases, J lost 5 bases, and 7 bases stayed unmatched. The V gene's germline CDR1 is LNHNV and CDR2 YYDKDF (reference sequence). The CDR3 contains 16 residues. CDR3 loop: CATSRERTRGNNEQFF. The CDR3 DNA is TGTGCCACCAGCAGAGAAAGGACTAGAGGGAACAATGAGCAGTTCTTC.

CDR3 sequence reads: CASSAWELETQYF. DNA of the CDR3: TGTGCCAGCAGCGCCTGGGAGCTAGAGACCCAGTACTTC. The chain couples TRBV12-3 or TRBV12-4 to TRBJ2-7; D is perhaps TRBD2 (5 bases). The J call may be incorrect, as the DNA end agrees better with TRBJ2-5. The CDR3 totals 13 residues.

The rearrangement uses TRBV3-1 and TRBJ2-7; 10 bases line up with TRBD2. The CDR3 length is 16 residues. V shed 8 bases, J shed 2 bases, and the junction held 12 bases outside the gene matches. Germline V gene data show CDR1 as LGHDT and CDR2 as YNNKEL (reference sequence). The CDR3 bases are TGTGCCAGCTGCGAGTTTACTAGCGGGGATCCCTACGAGCAGTACTTC. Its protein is CASCEFTSGDPYEQYF.

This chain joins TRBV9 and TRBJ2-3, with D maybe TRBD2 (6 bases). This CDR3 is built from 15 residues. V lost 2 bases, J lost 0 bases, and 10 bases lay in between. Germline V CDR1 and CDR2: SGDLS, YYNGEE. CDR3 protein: CASSVLAESTDTQYF. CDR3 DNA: TGTGCCAGCAGCGTCTTAGCGGAGAGCACAGATACGCAGTATTTT.

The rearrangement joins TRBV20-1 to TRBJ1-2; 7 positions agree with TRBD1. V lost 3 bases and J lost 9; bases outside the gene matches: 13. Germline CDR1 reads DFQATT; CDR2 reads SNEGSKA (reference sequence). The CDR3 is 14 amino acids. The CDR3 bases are TGCAGTGCTAGCCGACAGGGTTTTGTGGGTAGCTACACCTTC. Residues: CSASRQGFVGSYTF.

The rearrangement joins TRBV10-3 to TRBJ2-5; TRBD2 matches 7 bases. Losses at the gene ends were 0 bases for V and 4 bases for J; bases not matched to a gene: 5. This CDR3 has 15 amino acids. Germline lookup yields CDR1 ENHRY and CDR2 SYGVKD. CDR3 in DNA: TGTGCCATCAGTGAGTCTCGAACGGGGGGAGAGACCCAGTACTTC. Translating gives CAISESRTGGETQYF.

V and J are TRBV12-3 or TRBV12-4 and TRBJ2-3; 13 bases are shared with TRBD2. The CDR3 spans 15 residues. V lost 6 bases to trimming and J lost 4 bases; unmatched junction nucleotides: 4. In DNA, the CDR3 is TGTGCCAGCAGGGGACTAGCGGGACCGGCAGATACGCAGTATTTT. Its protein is CASRGLAGPADTQYF.

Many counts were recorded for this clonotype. Here the CDR3 reads CASARATDTQYF. CDR3 bases: TGCGCCAGCGCGAGGGCTACAGATACGCAGTATTTT. This chain uses TRBV4-1 with TRBJ2-3, with TRBD2 as a possible D gene (5 bases). Germline loops: CDR1 MGHRA, CDR2 YSYEKL. This CDR3 spans 12 amino acids. V lost 8 bases and J 3 bases, leaving 9 bases between the germline ends.

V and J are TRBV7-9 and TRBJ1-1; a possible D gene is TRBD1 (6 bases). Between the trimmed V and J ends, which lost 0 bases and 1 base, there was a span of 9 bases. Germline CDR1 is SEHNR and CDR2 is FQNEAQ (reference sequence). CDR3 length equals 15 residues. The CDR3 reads CASSLAGHSNTEAFF. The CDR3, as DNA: TGTGCCAGCAGCTTAGCGGGACATTCGAACACTGAAGCTTTCTTT.

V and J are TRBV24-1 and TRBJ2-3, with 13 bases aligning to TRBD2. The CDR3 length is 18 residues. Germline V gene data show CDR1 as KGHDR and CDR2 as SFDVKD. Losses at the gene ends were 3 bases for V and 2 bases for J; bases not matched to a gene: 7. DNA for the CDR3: TGTGCCACCAGTGATCCCGGACTAGCGGGGGTTTCCACAGATACGCAGTATTTT. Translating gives CATSDPGLAGVSTDTQYF.

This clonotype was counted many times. Here the CDR3 reads CASSYIQGGSYEQYF. CDR3 DNA sequence: TGTGCCAGCAGTTATATACAGGGAGGGTCCTACGAGCAGTACTTC. The rearrangement uses TRBV12-3 or TRBV12-4 and TRBJ2-7; D perhaps matches TRBD2 (7 bases). The CDR3 length is 15 residues. The germline V and J ends were trimmed by 4 bases and 1 base, with 14 bases remaining between them.

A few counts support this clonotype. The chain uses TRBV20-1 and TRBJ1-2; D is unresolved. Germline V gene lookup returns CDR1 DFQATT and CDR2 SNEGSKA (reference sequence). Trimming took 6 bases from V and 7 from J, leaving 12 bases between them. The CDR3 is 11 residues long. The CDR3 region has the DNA TGCAGTGCATCCTCGACGCCTGGCTACACCTTC. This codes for CSASSTPGYTF.

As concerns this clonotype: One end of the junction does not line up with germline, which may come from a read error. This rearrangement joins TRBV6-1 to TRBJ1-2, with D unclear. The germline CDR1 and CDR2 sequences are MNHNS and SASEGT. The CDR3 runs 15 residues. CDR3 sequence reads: CASSGTDPPNYGCTF. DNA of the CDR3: TGTGCCAGCAGTGGGACGGACCCCCCTAACTATGGCTGCACCTTC.

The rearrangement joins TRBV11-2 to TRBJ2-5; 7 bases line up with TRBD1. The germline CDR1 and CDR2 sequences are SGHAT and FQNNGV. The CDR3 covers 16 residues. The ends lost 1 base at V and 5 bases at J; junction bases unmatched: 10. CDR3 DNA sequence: TGTGCCAGCAGCTTAGGCGACAGGGCCCAGGGTGAGACCCAGTACTTC. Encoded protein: CASSLGDRAQGETQYF.

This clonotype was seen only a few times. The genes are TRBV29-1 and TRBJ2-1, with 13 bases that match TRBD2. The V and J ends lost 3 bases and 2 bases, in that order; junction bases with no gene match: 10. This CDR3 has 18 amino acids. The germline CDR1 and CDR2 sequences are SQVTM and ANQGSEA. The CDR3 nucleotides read TGCAGCGTTGATCGTGGTCTCGGACTAGCGGGAGCCTACAATGAGCAGTTCTTC. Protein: CSVDRGLGLAGAYNEQFF.

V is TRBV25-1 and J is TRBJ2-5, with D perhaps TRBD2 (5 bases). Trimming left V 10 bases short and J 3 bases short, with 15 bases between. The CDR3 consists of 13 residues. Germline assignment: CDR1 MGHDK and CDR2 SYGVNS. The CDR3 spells CATATGIEETQYF. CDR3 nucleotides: TGTGCCACCGCCACGGGAATTGAAGAGACCCAGTACTTC.

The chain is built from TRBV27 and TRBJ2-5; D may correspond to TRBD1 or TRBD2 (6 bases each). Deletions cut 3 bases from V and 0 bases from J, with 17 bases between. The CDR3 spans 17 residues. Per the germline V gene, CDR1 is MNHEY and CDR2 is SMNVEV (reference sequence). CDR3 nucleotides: TGTGCCAGCAGTTTGAGGGGGGCTGCTCAGTACCAAGAGACCCAGTACTTC. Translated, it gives CASSLRGAAQYQETQYF.

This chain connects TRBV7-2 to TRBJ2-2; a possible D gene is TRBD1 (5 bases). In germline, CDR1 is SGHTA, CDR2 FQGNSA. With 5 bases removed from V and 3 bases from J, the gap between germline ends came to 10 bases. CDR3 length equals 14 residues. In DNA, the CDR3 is TGTGCCAGCAGCGAGCAAGGGGACACCGGGGAGCTGTTTTTT. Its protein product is CASSEQGDTGELFF.

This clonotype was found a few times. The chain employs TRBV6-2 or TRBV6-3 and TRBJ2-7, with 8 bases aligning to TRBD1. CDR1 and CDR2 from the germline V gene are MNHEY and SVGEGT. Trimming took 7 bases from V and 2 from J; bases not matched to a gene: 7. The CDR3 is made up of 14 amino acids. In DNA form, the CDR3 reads TGTGCCAGCATCCCGGGACAGGTAGCCTACGAGCAGTACTTC. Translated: CASIPGQVAYEQYF.

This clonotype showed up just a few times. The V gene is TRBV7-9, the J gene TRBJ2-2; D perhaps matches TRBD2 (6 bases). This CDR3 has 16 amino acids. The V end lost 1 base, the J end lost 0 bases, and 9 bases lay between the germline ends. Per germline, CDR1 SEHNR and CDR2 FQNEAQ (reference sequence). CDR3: CASSLEGGTNTGELFF. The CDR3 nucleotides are TGTGCCAGCAGCTTAGAGGGCGGGACGAACACCGGGGAGCTGTTTTTT.

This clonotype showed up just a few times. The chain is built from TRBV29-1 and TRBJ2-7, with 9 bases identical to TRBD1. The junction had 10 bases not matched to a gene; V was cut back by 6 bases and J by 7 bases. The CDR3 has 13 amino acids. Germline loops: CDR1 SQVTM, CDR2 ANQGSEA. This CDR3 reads CSVYRGLVEEQYF. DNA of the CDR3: TGCAGCGTCTACAGGGGGCTAGTGGAGGAGCAGTACTTC.

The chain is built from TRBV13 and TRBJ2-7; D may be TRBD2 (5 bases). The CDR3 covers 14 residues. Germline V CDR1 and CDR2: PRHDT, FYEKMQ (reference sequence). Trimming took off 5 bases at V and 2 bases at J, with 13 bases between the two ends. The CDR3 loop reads CASSKEAQPYEQYF. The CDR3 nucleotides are TGTGCCAGCAGCAAGGAGGCCCAACCCTACGAGCAGTACTTC.